One sample yielded the 7 T cell receptor beta chains listed below, sequenced in a study of cytomegalovirus exposure and HLA in healthy donors. In the PCR, 60 Vbeta and 13 Jbeta primers were used. Repertoires were generated with immunoSEQ multiplex PCR, while TCRdb's copy carries only in-frame clones and drops some. The sample consists of 130,000 to 150,000 clones, around 80% of them appearing once. The sequenced material came from PBMCs. Receptor source: a man aged 30-40 years in good health and CMV-seronegative.

The sample holds a few counts of this clone. V gene TRBV7-2 combines with J gene TRBJ2-1; weak D call: TRBD1 (7 bases). Trimming removed 5 bases at V and 8 bases at J, with 13 bases between. Per the germline V gene, CDR1 is SGHTA and CDR2 is FQGNSA. This CDR3 has 13 residues. The CDR3 DNA is TGTGCCAGCAGCCCGCAGGGGGGCGATGAGCAGTTCTTC. It is translated as CASSPQGGDEQFF.

The sample holds one count of this clone. V gene TRBV19 combines with J gene TRBJ1-3; the D gene is possibly TRBD1 (5 bases). V was pared by 4 bases and J by 0 bases, with 13 bases between. From germline, CDR1 is LNHDA and CDR2 SQIVND (reference sequence). CDR3 length: 16 amino acids. The CDR3 coding sequence is TGTGCCAGTAGTACCCCTGGACACAACTCTGGAAACACCATATATTTT. Translated, it gives CASSTPGHNSGNTIYF.

This clone appeared a few times. V and J are TRBV6-6 and TRBJ1-5, with TRBD1 as a possible D gene (5 bases). CDR1 MNHNY and CDR2 SVGAGI come from the germline V gene (reference sequence). This CDR3 spans 15 amino acids. Trimming cost V 2 bases and J 2 bases, with 10 bases left between them. CDR3 loop: CASSYRSGGNQPQHF. The CDR3 nucleotides read TGTGCCAGCAGTTACCGGTCGGGGGGCAATCAGCCCCAGCATTTT.

The chain carries TRBV29-1 and TRBJ1-1, with a possible D match to TRBD1 (6 bases). CDR3 length equals 16 residues. Trimming shortened V by 5 bases and J by 1 base, and 20 bases separated the two germline ends. Germline V gene sequence: CDR1 SQVTM, CDR2 ANQGSEA. The CDR3 DNA reads TGCAGCGTTTTATTATTATGGGGGCACGAGAACACTGAAGCTTTCTTT. Translation gives CSVLLLWGHENTEAFF.

The chain joins TRBV9 to TRBJ1-6; D is perhaps TRBD1 (5 bases). The germline gives CDR1 SGDLS, CDR2 YYNGEE. CDR3 length equals 17 residues. Trimming left V 7 bases short and J 6 bases short, with 23 bases between. CDR3 nucleotide sequence: TGTGCCAGCTCCCGGGGAGGGGAGGGCCTTTTTAATTCACCCCTCCACTTT. Its translation is CASSRGGEGLFNSPLHF.

The V and J genes are TRBV10-3 and TRBJ1-1; TRBD1 agrees at 7 bases. V was pared by 11 bases and J by 5 bases, with 11 bases of the junction left unmatched. The germline V gene encodes CDR1 ENHRY and CDR2 SYGVKD. The CDR3 has 13 residues. The CDR3 loop reads CAAQEGAGTEAFF. Here the CDR3 DNA reads TGTGCCGCCCAGGAGGGGGCGGGGACTGAAGCTTTCTTT.

The genes are TRBV5-5 and TRBJ2-7; TRBD2 is a possible D gene (6 bases). In germline, CDR1 is SGHKS, CDR2 YYEKEE (reference sequence). V was trimmed by 0 bases and J by 3 bases, leaving 7 bases between them. The CDR3 loop spans 13 amino acids. CDR3: CASSLGGDYEQYF. CDR3 DNA: TGTGCCAGCAGCTTGGGGGGGGACTACGAGCAGTACTTC.